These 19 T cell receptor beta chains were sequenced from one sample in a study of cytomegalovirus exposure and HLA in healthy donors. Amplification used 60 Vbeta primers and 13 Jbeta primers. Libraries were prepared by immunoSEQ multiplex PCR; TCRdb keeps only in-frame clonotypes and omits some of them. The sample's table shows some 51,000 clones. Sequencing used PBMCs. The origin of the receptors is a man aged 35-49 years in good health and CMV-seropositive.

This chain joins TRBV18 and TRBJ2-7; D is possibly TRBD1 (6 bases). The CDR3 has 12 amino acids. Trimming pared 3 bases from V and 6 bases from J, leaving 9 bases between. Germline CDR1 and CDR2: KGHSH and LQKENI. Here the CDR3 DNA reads TGTGCCAGCTCACCGGACAGATCCGAGCAGTACTTC. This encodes CASSPDRSEQYF.

The CDR3: CASSLAGGGGRQPQHF. CDR3 bases: TGTGCCAGCAGCTTAGCCGGAGGGGGGGGGAGGCAGCCCCAGCATTTT. The chain is built from TRBV7-8 and TRBJ1-5, with D possibly matching TRBD1 (6 bases). V was pared by 0 bases and J by 7 bases, with 16 bases between. The CDR3 is 16 residues long. Per germline, CDR1 SGHVS and CDR2 FQNEAQ. Combining the CDR3 with reference TRBV7-8 and TRBJ1-5 gives the whole variable domain GAGVSQSPRYKVAKRGQDVALRCDPISGHVSLFWYQQALGQGPEFLTYFQNEAQLDKSGLPSDRFFAERPEGSVSTLKIQRTQQEDSAVYLCASSLAGGGGRQPQHFGDGTRLSIL.

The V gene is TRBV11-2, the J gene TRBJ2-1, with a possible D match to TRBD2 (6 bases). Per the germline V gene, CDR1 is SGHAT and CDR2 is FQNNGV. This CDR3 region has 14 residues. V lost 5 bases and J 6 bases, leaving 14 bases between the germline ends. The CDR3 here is CASSPRLESNEQFF. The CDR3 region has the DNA TGTGCCAGCAGCCCTAGACTAGAGTCCAATGAGCAGTTCTTC.

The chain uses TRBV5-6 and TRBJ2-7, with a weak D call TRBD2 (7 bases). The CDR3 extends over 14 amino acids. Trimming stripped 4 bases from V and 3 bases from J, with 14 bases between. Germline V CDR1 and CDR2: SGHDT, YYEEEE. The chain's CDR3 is CASSKGGGFYEQYF. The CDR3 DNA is TGTGCCAGCAGCAAGGGGGGGGGTTTCTACGAGCAGTACTTC. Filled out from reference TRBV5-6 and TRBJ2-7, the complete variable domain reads DAGVTQSPTHLIKTRGQQVTLRCSPKSGHDTVSWYQQALGQGPQFIFQYYEEEERQRGNFPDRFSGHQFPNYSSELNVNALLLGDSALYLCASSKGGGFYEQYFGPGTRLTVT.

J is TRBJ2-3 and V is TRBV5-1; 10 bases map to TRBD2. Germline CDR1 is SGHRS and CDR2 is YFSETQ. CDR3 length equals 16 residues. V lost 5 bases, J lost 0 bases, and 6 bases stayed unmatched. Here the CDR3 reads CASRGGTSASTDTQYF. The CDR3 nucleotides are TGCGCCAGCAGAGGCGGGACTAGCGCTAGCACAGATACGCAGTATTTT.

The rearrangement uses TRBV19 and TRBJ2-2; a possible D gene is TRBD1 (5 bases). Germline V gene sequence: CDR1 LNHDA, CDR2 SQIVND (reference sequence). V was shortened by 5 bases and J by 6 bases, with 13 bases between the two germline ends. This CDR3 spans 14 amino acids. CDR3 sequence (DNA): TGTGCCAGTAGTGGCAGGGTCGGGTCCGGGGAGCTGTTTTTT. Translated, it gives CASSGRVGSGELFF. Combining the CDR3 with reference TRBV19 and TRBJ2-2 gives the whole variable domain DGGITQSPKYLFRKEGQNVTLSCEQNLNHDAMYWYRQDPGQGLRLIYYSQIVNDFQKGDIAEGYSVSREKKESFPLTVTSAQKNPTAFYLCASSGRVGSGELFFGEGSRLTVL.

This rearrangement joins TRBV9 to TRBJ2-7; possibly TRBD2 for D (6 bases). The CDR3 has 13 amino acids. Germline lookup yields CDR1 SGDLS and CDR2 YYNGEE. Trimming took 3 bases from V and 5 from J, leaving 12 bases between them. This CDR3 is CASSAGTRDEQYF. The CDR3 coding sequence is TGTGCCAGCAGCGCCGGGACTCGTGACGAGCAGTACTTC.

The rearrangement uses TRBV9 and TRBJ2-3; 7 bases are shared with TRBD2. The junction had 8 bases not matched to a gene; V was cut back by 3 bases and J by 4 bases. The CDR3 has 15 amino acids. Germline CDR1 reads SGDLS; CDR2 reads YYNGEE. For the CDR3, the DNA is TGTGCCAGCAGCGACGGGCGGGAGTTTCCAGATACGCAGTATTTT. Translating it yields CASSDGREFPDTQYF.

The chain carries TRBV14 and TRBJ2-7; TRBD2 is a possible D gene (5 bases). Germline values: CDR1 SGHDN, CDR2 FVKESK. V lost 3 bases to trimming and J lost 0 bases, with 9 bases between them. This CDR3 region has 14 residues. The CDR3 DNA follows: TGTGCCAGCAGCCAGAGCGGTTCCTCCTACGAGCAGTACTTC. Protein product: CASSQSGSSYEQYF.

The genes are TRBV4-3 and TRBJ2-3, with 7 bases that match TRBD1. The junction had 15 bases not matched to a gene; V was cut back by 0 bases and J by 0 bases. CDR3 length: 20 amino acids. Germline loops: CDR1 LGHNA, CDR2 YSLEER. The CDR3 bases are TGCGCCAGCAGCCAAGATTTGGGGGACAGCCTTGTTCTTAGCACAGATACGCAGTATTTT. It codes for CASSQDLGDSLVLSTDTQYF.

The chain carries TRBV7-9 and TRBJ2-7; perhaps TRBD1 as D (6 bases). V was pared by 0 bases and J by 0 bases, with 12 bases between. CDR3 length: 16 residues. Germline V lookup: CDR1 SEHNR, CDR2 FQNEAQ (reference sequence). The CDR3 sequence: CASSLASGQSSYEQYF. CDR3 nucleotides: TGTGCCAGCAGCTTAGCGAGTGGACAGAGCTCCTACGAGCAGTACTTC.

The CDR3 sequence: CASSQTQTGFGEQYF. The CDR3, as DNA: TGTGCCAGCAGTCAGACCCAGACAGGGTTTGGCGAGCAGTACTTC. The V gene is TRBV6-5, the J gene TRBJ2-7; 7 positions match TRBD1. V gave up 5 bases and J gave up 6 bases; unmatched junction bases: 13. Germline CDR1 and CDR2: MNHEY and SVGAGI. This CDR3 spans 15 amino acids.

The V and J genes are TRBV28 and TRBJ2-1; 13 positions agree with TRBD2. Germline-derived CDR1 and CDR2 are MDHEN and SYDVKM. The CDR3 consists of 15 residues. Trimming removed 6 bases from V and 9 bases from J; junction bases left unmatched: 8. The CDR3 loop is CASRKGLAGVGEQFF. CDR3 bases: TGTGCCAGCAGGAAAGGACTAGCGGGGGTGGGTGAGCAGTTCTTC.

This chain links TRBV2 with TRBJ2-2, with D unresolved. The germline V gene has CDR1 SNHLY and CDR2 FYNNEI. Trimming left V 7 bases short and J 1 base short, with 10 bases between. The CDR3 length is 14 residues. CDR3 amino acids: CASNYYGNTGELFF. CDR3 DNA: TGTGCCAGCAATTATTACGGGAACACCGGGGAGCTGTTTTTT.

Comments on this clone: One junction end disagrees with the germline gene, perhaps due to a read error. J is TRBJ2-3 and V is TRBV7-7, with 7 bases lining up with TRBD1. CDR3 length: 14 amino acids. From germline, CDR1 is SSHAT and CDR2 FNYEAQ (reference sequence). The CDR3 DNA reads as TGTGCTAGCAGCTTGGGACAGCTAACAGATACGCAGTATTTT. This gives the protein CASSLGQLTDTQYF.

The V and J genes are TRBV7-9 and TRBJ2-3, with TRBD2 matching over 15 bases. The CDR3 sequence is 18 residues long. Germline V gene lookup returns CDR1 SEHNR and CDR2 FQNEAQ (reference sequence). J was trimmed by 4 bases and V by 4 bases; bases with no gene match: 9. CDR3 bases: TGTGCCAGCAGCTCCCTGGGACTAGCGGGAGGCCACCCAGATACGCAGTATTTT. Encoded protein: CASSSLGLAGGHPDTQYF.

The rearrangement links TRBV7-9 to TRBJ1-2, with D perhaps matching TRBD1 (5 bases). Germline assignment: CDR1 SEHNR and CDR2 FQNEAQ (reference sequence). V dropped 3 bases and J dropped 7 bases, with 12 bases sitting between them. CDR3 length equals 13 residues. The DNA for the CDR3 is TGTGCCAGCAGCTTGCGGGGGGAGGGTGGCTACACCTTC. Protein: CASSLRGEGGYTF.

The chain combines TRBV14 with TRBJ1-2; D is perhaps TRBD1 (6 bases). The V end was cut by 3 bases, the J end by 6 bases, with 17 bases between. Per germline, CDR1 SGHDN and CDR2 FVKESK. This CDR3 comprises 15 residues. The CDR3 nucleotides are TGTGCCAGCAGCCAGCTGGGGGGGGCGGCGGATGGCTACACCTTC. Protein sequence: CASSQLGGAADGYTF.

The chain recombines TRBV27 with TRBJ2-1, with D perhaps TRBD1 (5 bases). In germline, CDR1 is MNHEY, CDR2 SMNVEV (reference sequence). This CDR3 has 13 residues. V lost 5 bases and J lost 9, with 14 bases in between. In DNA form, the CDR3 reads TGTGCCAGCAGTACAACAGGCGGAACTGAGCAGTTCTTC. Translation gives CASSTTGGTEQFF.